This TCR beta chain was sequenced during a study of shared clonotypes between healthy human individuals. Study information: Donor ages ranged 18 to 49 years: two women, a few men.

Unsorted samples used tens of millions of PBMCs for genomic DNA. At deep level, the assay was performed. Authors' analysis steps: ImmunoSEQ output lacked quality scores and full-length reads, limiting matched filtering. Sequenced by immunoSEQ multiplex PCR; TCRdb stores in-frame clones only, minus some. The V and J calls and clone size were taken over from that table, and D and trimming were inferred from the DNA. The table lists some 480,000 clones, roughly 85% of them singletons, with 12% in the top ten. The TCR was taken from a woman between 40 and 55 years old in good health. Some clones in this sample may be carry-over from other donors' samples. What was sequenced was PBMCs.

CDR3 residues: CASSYSNGPQHF. CDR3 DNA: TGTGCCAGCAGTTACAGTAACGGGCCCCAGCATTTT. The chain links TRBV6-6 to TRBJ1-5, with unresolved D. Germline-derived CDR1 and CDR2 are MNHNY and SVGAGI (reference sequence). Trimming took off 2 bases at V and 9 bases at J, with 8 bases between the two ends. There are 12 residues in the CDR3.